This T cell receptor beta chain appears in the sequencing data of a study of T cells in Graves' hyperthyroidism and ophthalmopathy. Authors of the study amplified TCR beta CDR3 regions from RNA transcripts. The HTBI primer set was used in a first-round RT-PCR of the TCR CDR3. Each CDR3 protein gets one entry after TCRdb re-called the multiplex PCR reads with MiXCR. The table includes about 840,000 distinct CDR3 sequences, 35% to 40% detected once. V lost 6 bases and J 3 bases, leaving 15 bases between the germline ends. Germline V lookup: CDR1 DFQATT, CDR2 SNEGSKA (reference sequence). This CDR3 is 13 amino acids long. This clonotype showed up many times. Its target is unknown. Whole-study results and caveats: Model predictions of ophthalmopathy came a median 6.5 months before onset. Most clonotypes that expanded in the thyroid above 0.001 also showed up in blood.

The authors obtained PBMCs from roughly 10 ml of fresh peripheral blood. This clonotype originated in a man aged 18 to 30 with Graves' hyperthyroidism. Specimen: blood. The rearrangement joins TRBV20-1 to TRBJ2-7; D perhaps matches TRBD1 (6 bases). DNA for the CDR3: TGCAGTGCCCCAGGGGCGGATGACTACGAGCAGTACTTC. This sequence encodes CSAPGADDYEQYF.